These 30 T cell receptor beta chains share one sample of origin, sequenced in a study of identical twins. TCRdb fed the 5' RACE reads into MiXCR, producing one record per CDR3 protein. The sample holds some 1,600,000 distinct CDR3 sequences; around 33% are singletons and the top ten take roughly 0.3%. The sequenced material came from cord blood. The receptors originated from a newborn girl in good health.

This clonotype was found a few times. The chain couples TRBV6-2 or TRBV6-3 to TRBJ2-3; D is perhaps TRBD2 (7 bases). Trimming removed 5 bases at V and 6 bases at J, with 12 bases between. This CDR3 contains 13 residues. From germline, CDR1 is MNHEY and CDR2 SVGEGT. Written as DNA, the CDR3 is TGTGCCAGCAGTGTGGGGGGGCTTGATACGCAGTATTTT. Amino acid sequence: CASSVGGLDTQYF.

The table lists this clonotype with a few counts. The chain joins TRBV6-6 to TRBJ2-2; D is uncertain. Germline CDR1 is MNHNY and CDR2 is SVGAGI (reference sequence). V was trimmed by 6 bases and J by 7 bases, leaving 12 bases between them. The CDR3 has 13 amino acids. The CDR3 DNA is TGTGCCAGCAGCAGCCGCGGCGACGGGGAGCTGTTTTTT. This encodes CASSSRGDGELFF.

The chain joins TRBV29-1 to TRBJ2-1; 7 bases are shared with TRBD1. Per the germline V gene, CDR1 is SQVTM and CDR2 is ANQGSEA. Trimming at V came to 0 bases and at J to 1 base, leaving 15 bases not matched to a gene. This CDR3 is built from 19 residues. The CDR3 DNA follows: TGCAGCGTTGAAGATCTGTGGGTTTACGGGACAGTTTCCTACAATGAGCAGTTCTTC. Translating gives CSVEDLWVYGTVSYNEQFF.

The V gene is TRBV20-1, the J gene TRBJ1-6, with 8 bases matching TRBD1. The length of the CDR3 is 13 residues. Germline V gene lookup returns CDR1 DFQATT and CDR2 SNEGSKA (reference sequence). J was trimmed by 7 bases and V by 5 bases; bases with no gene match: 4. This chain's CDR3 is CSAARTGNSPLHF. The CDR3 coding sequence is TGCAGTGCTGCCCGGACAGGGAATTCACCCCTCCACTTT.

This chain uses TRBV4-1 with TRBJ2-7; tentatively, D is TRBD2 (6 bases). Trimming pared 1 base from V and 3 bases from J, leaving 19 bases between. The CDR3 covers 17 residues. The germline V gene encodes CDR1 MGHRA and CDR2 YSYEKL. The CDR3 sequence: CASSQVGGDGLRYEQYF. CDR3 DNA sequence: TGCGCCAGCAGCCAAGTCGGAGGGGACGGTCTTCGCTACGAGCAGTACTTC.

J is TRBJ2-5 and V is TRBV2; D may be TRBD1 or TRBD2 (5 bases each). Trimming pared 3 bases from V and 11 bases from J, leaving 16 bases between. Looked up from germline, CDR1 is SNHLY and CDR2 is FYNNEI. The CDR3 spans 13 residues. CDR3 amino acids: CASSEYPIREQYF. The CDR3 DNA follows: TGTGCCAGCAGTGAGTACCCCATCAGGGAGCAGTACTTC.

The sample holds many counts of this clonotype. The chain couples TRBV12-3 or TRBV12-4 to TRBJ2-7; TRBD1 agrees at 8 bases. Losses at the gene ends were 3 bases for V and 4 bases for J; bases not matched to a gene: 8. CDR3 length: 15 amino acids. CDR3 nucleotide sequence: TGTGCCAGCAGTTTTCGGAGACAGGGGACTTACGAGCAGTACTTC. It is translated as CASSFRRQGTYEQYF.

This chain uses TRBV7-9 with TRBJ1-2, with 9 bases fitting TRBD1. In germline, CDR1 is SEHNR, CDR2 FQNEAQ (reference sequence). Unmatched junction bases numbered 7, after V lost 4 bases and J lost 4 bases. There are 15 residues in the CDR3. CDR3 nucleotides: TGTGCCAGCAGCTCATGGACAGGGGACCTCTATGGCTACACCTTC. Protein: CASSSWTGDLYGYTF.

This clonotype was detected many times. The chain couples TRBV10-3 to TRBJ2-1; 9 bases map to TRBD2. CDR3 length: 14 residues. V dropped 3 bases and J dropped 5; count of bases not matched to a gene: 2. The germline V gene encodes CDR1 ENHRY and CDR2 SYGVKD. CDR3 nucleotide sequence: TGTGCCATCAGTGAACTAGCGGGCAACAATGAGCAGTTCTTC. This sequence encodes CAISELAGNNEQFF.

The rearrangement uses TRBV20-1 and TRBJ2-1, with a tentative D call TRBD2 (5 bases). V lost 8 bases to trimming and J lost 10 bases, with 9 bases between them. Per the germline V gene, CDR1 is DFQATT and CDR2 is SNEGSKA (reference sequence). The CDR3 loop spans 9 amino acids. CDR3 loop: CSFREEQFF. The CDR3, as DNA: TGCAGTTTTCGGGAAGAGCAGTTCTTC.

V gene TRBV4-2 combines with J gene TRBJ2-1, with 10 bases fitting TRBD2. The junction had 9 bases not matched to a gene; V was cut back by 4 bases and J by 9 bases. This CDR3 contains 15 residues. Germline V gives CDR1 LGHNA, CDR2 YNFKEQ. DNA for the CDR3: TGTGCCAGCAGCCGGTTGCTAGCGGGAGCAGGTGAGCAGTTCTTC. This gives the protein CASSRLLAGAGEQFF.

The rearrangement links TRBV4-2 to TRBJ2-4; TRBD1 agrees at 7 bases. With V trimmed by 3 bases and J by 0 bases, 5 bases remained unmatched. The CDR3 loop spans 16 amino acids. CDR1 is LGHNA and CDR2 is YNFKEQ in the germline V gene. The DNA for the CDR3 is TGTGCCAGCAGCCACTCAGGGGGATTAGCCAAAAACATTCAGTACTTC. Translated, it gives CASSHSGGLAKNIQYF.

This clonotype was counted a few times. The chain uses TRBV5-5 and TRBJ2-1; no reliable D call. The CDR3 is 11 amino acids. Trimming removed 3 bases at V and 12 bases at J, with 10 bases between. Germline CDR1 SGHKS, CDR2 YYEKEE (reference sequence). The CDR3 DNA follows: TGTGCCAGCAGCTCAGGAATACCGCAGTTCTTC. Translating gives CASSSGIPQFF.

The V gene is TRBV25-1, the J gene TRBJ1-1, with 10 bases lining up with TRBD1. Germline V gene lookup returns CDR1 MGHDK and CDR2 SYGVNS. The CDR3 consists of 13 residues. V dropped 6 bases and J dropped 4; count of bases not matched to a gene: 2. As DNA, the CDR3 is TGTGCCAGCAGGACAGGGGGCGTCACTGAAGCTTTCTTT. Amino acid sequence: CASRTGGVTEAFF.

The chain couples TRBV10-3 to TRBJ2-3, with 9 bases fitting TRBD2. The CDR3 covers 16 residues. The germline V gene encodes CDR1 ENHRY and CDR2 SYGVKD. J lost 3 bases, V lost 6 bases, and 10 bases had no gene match. The CDR3 protein is CAISHLAGWVTDTQYF. As DNA, the CDR3 is TGTGCCATCAGCCACCTAGCGGGGTGGGTGACAGATACGCAGTATTTT.

In its sample, this clonotype was seen a few times. J is TRBJ2-6 and V is TRBV10-3, with D perhaps TRBD1 (6 bases). The CDR3 is made up of 14 amino acids. The germline CDR1 and CDR2 sequences are ENHRY and SYGVKD. Trimming removed 4 bases from V and 4 bases from J, with 8 bases in between. The CDR3 loop is CAISGTAGANVLTF. The CDR3 nucleotides are TGTGCCATCAGTGGGACAGCCGGGGCCAACGTCCTGACTTTC.

The V gene is TRBV27, the J gene TRBJ1-5; D uncertain. Germline V gives CDR1 MNHEY, CDR2 SMNVEV (reference sequence). Trimming took off 2 bases at V and 1 base at J, with 12 bases between the two ends. The CDR3 loop spans 16 amino acids. The CDR3 DNA reads TGTGCCAGCAGTTTAATAGGGCAGCTGAGCAATCAGCCCCAGCATTTT. Translation: CASSLIGQLSNQPQHF.

This clonotype was picked up a small number of times. The gene calls are TRBV9 and TRBJ2-3, with D possibly matching TRBD1 (6 bases). The germline V and J ends were trimmed by 0 bases and 4 bases, with 12 bases remaining between them. The V gene's germline CDR1 is SGDLS and CDR2 YYNGEE. CDR3 length: 15 residues. This chain's CDR3 is CASSVGPQGADTQYF. The CDR3 bases are TGTGCCAGCAGCGTAGGTCCACAGGGTGCAGATACGCAGTATTTT. The variable domain in full, completed from reference TRBV9 and TRBJ2-3, reads DSGVTQTPKHLITATGQRVTLRCSPRSGDLSVYWYQQSLDQGLQFLIQYYNGEERAKGNILERFSAQQFPDLHSELNLSSLELGDSALYFCASSVGPQGADTQYFGPGTRLTVL.

V is TRBV27 and J is TRBJ1-1; possible D gene TRBD1, 5 bases. The CDR3 is 15 residues long. V lost 7 bases and J lost 1, with 16 bases in between. Germline V gene lookup returns CDR1 MNHEY and CDR2 SMNVEV (reference sequence). CDR3 sequence (DNA): TGTGCCAGCATAATACTAAGTGGGGGGAACACTGAAGCTTTCTTT. It codes for CASIILSGGNTEAFF.

The V call is TRBV29-1, the J call TRBJ1-1; 9 bases are shared with TRBD1. The V gene end was trimmed by 3 bases and the J gene end by 0 bases; junction bases not matched to a gene: 11. Per germline, CDR1 SQVTM and CDR2 ANQGSEA. The CDR3 is 17 residues long. In DNA form, the CDR3 reads TGCAGCGTTGAGGGACCGGGACAGGGCCTTATGAACACTGAAGCTTTCTTT. Protein sequence: CSVEGPGQGLMNTEAFF.

The rearrangement joins TRBV20-1 to TRBJ2-3, with D unresolved. The CDR3 covers 14 residues. The germline V gene has CDR1 DFQATT and CDR2 SNEGSKA (reference sequence). Trimming removed 0 bases at V and 2 bases at J, with 9 bases between. The CDR3, as DNA: TGCAGTGCTAGAGATCAACAGACCACAGATACGCAGTATTTT. It yields the protein CSARDQQTTDTQYF.

This clonotype has a count of ten or more. The chain employs TRBV20-1 and TRBJ2-7, with TRBD2 matching 8 bases. The CDR3 has 14 residues. V was pared by 2 bases and J by 2 bases, with 5 bases of the junction left unmatched. Germline V CDR1 and CDR2: DFQATT, SNEGSKA (reference sequence). CDR3 DNA: TGCAGTGCTAGAACAAGCGGGGGCCCCTACGAGCAGTACTTC. It translates to CSARTSGGPYEQYF.

This clonotype has just a few counts. The CDR3 DNA is TGCGCCAGCAGCAAAGACGGTAACTATGGCTACACCTTC. This translates into CASSKDGNYGYTF. The genes are TRBV5-1 and TRBJ1-2; D is uncertain. Trimming left V 4 bases short and J 1 base short, with 8 bases between. Germline CDR1 and CDR2: SGHRS and YFSETQ. The CDR3 runs to 13 residues.

A word on this clonotype: One end of the junction does not line up with germline, which may come from a read error. This rearrangement joins TRBV5-1 to TRBJ2-3; 9 nucleotides align to TRBD2. This CDR3 spans 15 amino acids. CDR1 is SGHRS and CDR2 is YFSETQ in the germline V gene. CDR3 sequence (DNA): TGCGCCAGCAGCTTTCGAGGGACTAGCACATATACGCAGTATTTT. Translating it yields CASSFRGTSTYTQYF.

The V gene is TRBV6-1, the J gene TRBJ1-1; D not resolved. Deletions cut 6 bases from V and 3 bases from J, with 11 bases between. The CDR3 loop spans 13 amino acids. The germline V gene encodes CDR1 MNHNS and CDR2 SASEGT. The chain's CDR3 is CASRFRADTEAFF. In DNA form, the CDR3 reads TGTGCCAGCAGGTTCCGGGCCGACACTGAAGCTTTCTTT.

The genes are TRBV19 and TRBJ2-3; 7 positions match TRBD1. CDR1 is LNHDA and CDR2 is SQIVND in the germline V gene (reference sequence). The CDR3 has 14 amino acids. J was trimmed by 2 bases and V by 5 bases; bases with no gene match: 4. The CDR3 region is CASSGQANTDTQYF. CDR3 in DNA: TGTGCCAGTAGTGGACAGGCCAACACAGATACGCAGTATTTT.

V is TRBV20-1 and J is TRBJ2-7; D is uncertain. V was clipped by 4 bases and J by 2 bases, with 9 bases between them. The germline gives CDR1 DFQATT, CDR2 SNEGSKA (reference sequence). This CDR3 has 12 residues. The CDR3 reads CSAINSPYEQYF. DNA for the CDR3: TGCAGTGCTATAAACAGCCCCTACGAGCAGTACTTC.

This clonotype occurred a few times. V and J are TRBV15 and TRBJ2-4; TRBD1 aligns across 7 bases. Gene TRBJ2-7 matches the end of the DNA better, so the J call may be wrong. Germline CDR1 and CDR2: LNHNV and YYDKDF (reference sequence). The length of the CDR3 is 13 residues. The CDR3 DNA sequence: TGTGCCACCAGCACCCGACAGGGCTACGAGCAGTACTTC. It encodes CATSTRQGYEQYF.

The chain joins TRBV6-6 to TRBJ1-5, with D possibly matching TRBD1 (5 bases). This CDR3 has 15 residues. With 6 bases removed from V and 3 bases from J, the gap between germline ends came to 15 bases. Looked up from germline, CDR1 is MNHNY and CDR2 is SVGAGI (reference sequence). CDR3 nucleotide sequence: TGTGCCAGCAGGCTCCGGGACCGCTTCAATCAGCCCCAGCATTTT. It is translated as CASRLRDRFNQPQHF.

This chain uses TRBV5-1 with TRBJ2-3; D perhaps matches TRBD2 (5 bases). V lost 0 bases and J 4 bases, leaving 15 bases between the germline ends. Per germline, CDR1 SGHRS and CDR2 YFSETQ. The CDR3 consists of 16 residues. CDR3 sequence: CASSLVARGISDTQYF. CDR3 in DNA: TGCGCCAGCAGCTTGGTAGCCAGAGGGATCTCAGATACGCAGTATTTT.